Listed below are T cell receptor beta chains from one sample, sequenced in a study of blood T cell repertoires in COVID-19. Method: immunoSEQ multiplex PCR; TCRdb's copy keeps in-frame clones and lacks some. Counted here are about 320,000 clones, about 88% occurring once; the ten biggest clones make up 2% to 3%. The sequencing input was PBMCs or T cells enriched from blood (not recorded which). The receptors come from a man aged 55-75 years who had recovered from COVID-19. Each CDR3 is given with its conserved first and last residue. A D gene is named only where the DNA matches it firmly. Size is stated for part of the rows, as once, few or many counts, or as a class when the clone is expanded.

v_gene: TRBV4-2
abundance: NA
d_gene: NA
j_gene: TRBJ2-7
CDR3aa: CASSPSGDPSYEQYF
CDR3nt: TGTGCCAGCAGCCCATCGGGAGATCCGAGTTACGAGCAGTACTTC

v_gene: TRBV25-1
abundance: NA
d_gene: NA
j_gene: TRBJ1-4
CDR3aa: CASSVNEKLFF
CDR3nt: TGTGCCAGCAGTGTAAATGAAAAACTGTTTTTT

v_gene: TRBV3-1/TRBV3-2
abundance: NA
d_gene: TRBD2
j_gene: TRBJ2-2
CDR3aa: CASSTSGRNTGELFF
CDR3nt: TGTGCCAGCAGTACTAGCGGGAGGAATACCGGGGAGCTGTTTTTT

v_gene: TRBV6-5
abundance: NA
d_gene: TRBD1
j_gene: TRBJ1-2
CDR3aa: CASSLGQGDGYGYTF
CDR3nt: TGTGCCAGCAGTCTAGGACAGGGGGACGGCTATGGCTACACCTTC

v_gene: TRBV12-5
abundance: NA
d_gene: NA
j_gene: TRBJ2-3
CDR3aa: CASGLEGRGADTQYF
CDR3nt: TGTGCTAGTGGTTTGGAGGGGCGCGGCGCAGATACGCAGTATTTT

v_gene: TRBV6-5
abundance: NA
d_gene: NA
j_gene: TRBJ1-5
CDR3aa: CAAGRGTEDQPQHF
CDR3nt: TGTGCCGCTGGACGGGGGACTGAAGATCAGCCCCAGCATTTT

v_gene: TRBV5-1
abundance: NA
d_gene: TRBD1
j_gene: TRBJ1-6
CDR3aa: CASSQVTGSNSPLHF
CDR3nt: TGCGCCAGCAGCCAAGTGACAGGGTCGAATTCACCCCTCCACTTT

v_gene: TRBV19
abundance: once
d_gene: NA
j_gene: TRBJ2-4
CDR3aa: CASTAQGNIQYF
CDR3nt: TGTGCCAGTACGGCGCAGGGAAACATTCAGTACTTC

v_gene: TRBV19
abundance: NA
d_gene: TRBD1
j_gene: TRBJ1-6
CDR3aa: CASTQGGNSPLHF
CDR3nt: TGTGCCAGTACCCAAGGGGGCAATTCACCCCTCCACTTT

v_gene: TRBV19
abundance: NA
d_gene: NA
j_gene: TRBJ1-3
CDR3aa: CASSISSGNTIYF
CDR3nt: TGTGCCAGTAGTATCAGCTCTGGAAACACCATATATTTT

v_gene: TRBV10-3
abundance: NA
d_gene: TRBD1
j_gene: TRBJ2-2
CDR3aa: CAISVGQANTGELFF
CDR3nt: TGTGCCATCAGTGTCGGACAGGCGAACACCGGGGAGCTGTTTTTT

v_gene: TRBV6-6
abundance: NA
d_gene: NA
j_gene: TRBJ1-1
CDR3aa: CASRQEGTEAFF
CDR3nt: TGTGCCAGCAGACAGGAGGGCACTGAAGCTTTCTTT

v_gene: TRBV5-1
abundance: NA
d_gene: TRBD1
j_gene: TRBJ2-1
CDR3aa: CASRQGQGPYNEQFF
CDR3nt: TGCGCCAGCAGACAAGGACAGGGCCCCTACAATGAGCAGTTCTTC

v_gene: TRBV2
abundance: NA
d_gene: NA
j_gene: TRBJ2-3
CDR3aa: CASGGGAGDTQYF
CDR3nt: TGTGCCAGTGGGGGGGGCGCCGGAGATACGCAGTATTTT

v_gene: TRBV5-1
abundance: NA
d_gene: NA
j_gene: TRBJ1-2
CDR3aa: CASSLGIEPGYGYTF
CDR3nt: TGCGCCAGCAGCTTGGGTATTGAGCCCGGCTATGGCTACACCTTC

v_gene: TRBV4-2
abundance: few
d_gene: TRBD1
j_gene: TRBJ2-2
CDR3aa: CASSPTRTGAKAGELFF
CDR3nt: TGTGCCAGCAGCCCAACCCGGACAGGGGCTAAGGCCGGGGAGCTGTTTTTT

v_gene: TRBV28
abundance: NA
d_gene: TRBD2
j_gene: TRBJ2-1
CDR3aa: CASRIGTSGTMGEQFF
CDR3nt: TGTGCCAGCAGGATCGGGACTAGCGGGACCATGGGTGAGCAGTTCTTC

v_gene: TRBV3-1/TRBV3-2
abundance: NA
d_gene: TRBD1
j_gene: TRBJ1-2
CDR3aa: CASSPRQGNNYGYTF
CDR3nt: TGTGCCAGCAGCCCTCGACAGGGGAATAACTATGGCTACACCTTC

v_gene: TRBV19
abundance: NA
d_gene: NA
j_gene: TRBJ1-5
CDR3aa: CASRHRGVPSQPQHF
CDR3nt: TGTGCCAGTCGCCACCGGGGGGTACCTAGCCAGCCCCAGCATTTT

v_gene: TRBV18
abundance: NA
d_gene: NA
j_gene: TRBJ2-7
CDR3aa: CASSPTSPGEQYF
CDR3nt: TGTGCCAGCTCTCCGACTAGTCCAGGCGAGCAGTACTTC

v_gene: TRBV7-9
abundance: NA
d_gene: NA
j_gene: TRBJ2-5
CDR3aa: CASRGLEAAQYF
CDR3nt: TGTGCCAGCAGAGGTTTGGAGGCGGCCCAGTACTTC

v_gene: TRBV11-2
abundance: NA
d_gene: NA
j_gene: TRBJ1-1
CDR3aa: CASSLNSEAFF
CDR3nt: TGTGCCAGCAGCTTAAACTCTGAAGCTTTCTTT

v_gene: TRBV29-1
abundance: NA
d_gene: NA
j_gene: TRBJ1-5
CDR3aa: CSVKTHSNQPQHF
CDR3nt: TGCAGCGTTAAGACACATAGCAATCAGCCCCAGCATTTT

v_gene: TRBV6-5
abundance: few
d_gene: NA
j_gene: TRBJ2-3
CDR3aa: CASSLQGDTQYF
CDR3nt: TGTGCCAGCAGTCTCCAGGGGGATACGCAGTATTTT

v_gene: TRBV6-5
abundance: NA
d_gene: NA
j_gene: TRBJ2-7
CDR3aa: CASSQAGTYEQYF
CDR3nt: TGTGCCAGCAGCCAAGCAGGAACCTACGAGCAGTACTTC

v_gene: TRBV24-1
abundance: NA
d_gene: TRBD2
j_gene: TRBJ2-3
CDR3aa: CATSDFKREGIDTQYF
CDR3nt: TGTGCCACCAGTGATTTTAAGCGGGAGGGCATAGATACGCAGTATTTT

v_gene: TRBV11-2
abundance: NA
d_gene: NA
j_gene: TRBJ2-7
CDR3aa: CASRTTGGVRGEQYF
CDR3nt: TGTGCCAGCAGAACAACAGGAGGGGTCCGAGGCGAGCAGTACTTC

v_gene: TRBV4-2
abundance: NA
d_gene: NA
j_gene: TRBJ1-2
CDR3aa: CASSPEGKGNFYGYTF
CDR3nt: TGTGCCAGCAGCCCAGAAGGGAAGGGGAACTTTTATGGCTACACCTTC

v_gene: TRBV30
abundance: once
d_gene: NA
j_gene: TRBJ1-1
CDR3aa: CAWGGRGTYDFEAFF
CDR3nt: TGTGCCTGGGGGGGGAGGGGCACCTACGACTTCGAAGCTTTCTTT

v_gene: TRBV4-3
abundance: once
d_gene: NA
j_gene: TRBJ1-4
CDR3aa: CASSQGAPSAPNEKLFF
CDR3nt: TGCGCCAGCAGCCAAGGGGCCCCCTCGGCACCTAATGAAAAACTGTTTTTT

v_gene: TRBV2
abundance: few
d_gene: NA
j_gene: TRBJ1-2
CDR3aa: CASSARGHGYTF
CDR3nt: TGTGCCAGCAGTGCCAGGGGTCACGGCTACACCTTC

v_gene: TRBV25-1
abundance: NA
d_gene: TRBD1
j_gene: TRBJ1-1
CDR3aa: CASSESGTGGQNTEAFF
CDR3nt: TGTGCCAGCAGTGAATCCGGGACAGGGGGTCAGAACACTGAAGCTTTCTTT

v_gene: TRBV6-2/TRBV6-3
abundance: NA
d_gene: TRBD2
j_gene: TRBJ2-5
CDR3aa: CASSYARLAGTTPQETQYF
CDR3nt: TGTGCCAGCAGTTACGCGAGGCTAGCGGGGACAACTCCCCAAGAGACCCAGTACTTC

v_gene: TRBV5-5
abundance: NA
d_gene: TRBD1
j_gene: TRBJ2-1
CDR3aa: CASSQQAGTGQFF
CDR3nt: TGTGCCAGCAGTCAACAAGCCGGGACAGGGCAGTTCTTC

v_gene: TRBV19
abundance: NA
d_gene: NA
j_gene: TRBJ1-5
CDR3aa: CASSIVVGGDQPQHF
CDR3nt: TGTGCCAGTAGTATAGTGGTCGGAGGGGATCAGCCCCAGCATTTT

v_gene: TRBV7-6
abundance: NA
d_gene: NA
j_gene: TRBJ1-6
CDR3aa: CASSLERQGTSPLHF
CDR3nt: TGTGCCAGCAGCTTAGAAAGGCAGGGAACCTCCCCCCTCCACTTT

v_gene: TRBV5-4
abundance: NA
d_gene: NA
j_gene: TRBJ2-1
CDR3aa: CASSLGGGSYNEQFF
CDR3nt: TGTGCCAGCAGCTTGGGAGGGGGCTCCTACAATGAGCAGTTCTTC

v_gene: TRBV29-1
abundance: NA
d_gene: NA
j_gene: TRBJ2-2
CDR3aa: CSATEVNTGELFF
CDR3nt: TGCAGCGCGACCGAGGTGAACACCGGGGAGCTGTTTTTT

v_gene: TRBV6-5
abundance: NA
d_gene: NA
j_gene: TRBJ2-1
CDR3aa: CASNAPGTNNEQFF
CDR3nt: TGTGCCAGCAACGCGCCCGGGACAAACAATGAGCAGTTCTTC

v_gene: TRBV5-1
abundance: NA
d_gene: NA
j_gene: TRBJ2-1
CDR3aa: CASSPGTYNEQFF
CDR3nt: TGCGCCAGCAGCCCCGGGACCTACAATGAGCAGTTCTTC

v_gene: TRBV5-4
abundance: NA
d_gene: NA
j_gene: TRBJ1-2
CDR3aa: CASSLAQGYGLVHGYTF
CDR3nt: TGTGCCAGCAGCTTGGCCCAGGGGTACGGGCTTGTTCATGGCTACACCTTC

v_gene: TRBV19
abundance: NA
d_gene: NA
j_gene: TRBJ1-3
CDR3aa: CASTAAGSLGNTIYF
CDR3nt: TGTGCCAGTACCGCGGCGGGCAGTCTTGGAAACACCATATATTTT

v_gene: TRBV19
abundance: NA
d_gene: TRBD1
j_gene: TRBJ1-5
CDR3aa: CASSMGTGYQPQHF
CDR3nt: TGTGCCAGTAGTATGGGGACAGGGTATCAGCCCCAGCATTTT

v_gene: TRBV10-3
abundance: NA
d_gene: TRBD2
j_gene: TRBJ2-7
CDR3aa: CAISESVAGDPNEQYF
CDR3nt: TGTGCCATCAGTGAGTCTGTAGCGGGAGACCCAAACGAGCAGTACTTC

v_gene: TRBV6-1
abundance: few
d_gene: NA
j_gene: TRBJ2-7
CDR3aa: CASSDRYEQYF
CDR3nt: TGTGCCAGCAGTGACCGCTACGAGCAGTACTTC

v_gene: TRBV30
abundance: NA
d_gene: NA
j_gene: TRBJ1-3
CDR3aa: CACRTVGNTIYF
CDR3nt: TGTGCCTGCAGGACAGTCGGAAACACCATATATTTT

v_gene: TRBV28
abundance: NA
d_gene: NA
j_gene: TRBJ1-3
CDR3aa: CASSVYRSAGNTIYF
CDR3nt: TGTGCCAGCAGTGTATACAGGAGTGCTGGAAACACCATATATTTT

v_gene: TRBV5-6
abundance: NA
d_gene: TRBD1
j_gene: TRBJ1-1
CDR3aa: CASSLTGEYTEAFF
CDR3nt: TGTGCCAGCAGCTTAACAGGGGAATACACTGAAGCTTTCTTT

v_gene: TRBV27
abundance: NA
d_gene: NA
j_gene: TRBJ1-5
CDR3aa: CASSFRGEGQPQHF
CDR3nt: TGTGCCAGCAGTTTCCGTGGGGAGGGTCAGCCCCAGCATTTT

v_gene: TRBV3-1/TRBV3-2
abundance: NA
d_gene: NA
j_gene: TRBJ1-1
CDR3aa: CASSQFGGGTMNTEAFF
CDR3nt: TGTGCCAGCAGCCAATTTGGGGGGGGTACAATGAACACTGAAGCTTTCTTT

v_gene: TRBV27
abundance: NA
d_gene: NA
j_gene: TRBJ2-5
CDR3aa: CASSLYGQETQYF
CDR3nt: TGTGCCAGCAGTTTGTACGGCCAAGAGACCCAGTACTTC

v_gene: TRBV19
abundance: NA
d_gene: NA
j_gene: TRBJ1-6
CDR3aa: CASSIGKGRNNSPLHF
CDR3nt: TGTGCCAGTAGTATAGGAAAAGGGAGGAATAATTCACCCCTCCACTTT